These 30 T cell receptor beta chains came from one sample sequenced in a study of blood T cell repertoires in COVID-19 (dated by TCRdb to between 2020 and 2021). Library creation used the immunoSEQ multiplex PCR assay. TCRdb retrieved this table from immuneACCESS and kept in-frame rearrangements only. Not all clones are present; in checked studies, unresolved V genes account for under half, and no reason is known for the remainder. The sample table contains 130,000 to 150,000 clones; only one count was recorded for around 90% of them. The top ten constitute over 0.75% of the sample. Sequencing input: peripheral blood. The receptors shown here come from a woman in her forties or fifties with acute or convalescent COVID-19.

This rearrangement joins TRBV29-1 to TRBJ2-1, with D possibly matching TRBD1 (6 bases). The CDR3 is 13 amino acids. The germline CDR1 and CDR2 sequences are SQVTM and ANQGSEA. V lost 5 bases and J 9 bases, leaving 17 bases between the germline ends. CDR3 in amino acids: CSVLGGVKGEQFF. For the CDR3, the DNA is TGCAGCGTTTTAGGGGGAGTGAAGGGTGAGCAGTTCTTC.

The V gene is TRBV15, the J gene TRBJ2-1; TRBD2 matches at 8 bases. The CDR3 sequence is 16 residues long. CDR1 LNHNV and CDR2 YYDKDF come from the germline V gene (reference sequence). V shed 3 bases and J 5 bases; nucleotides not matched to a gene: 9. CDR3 coding DNA: TGTGCCACCAGCAGCCCCGGGACTAGTAGCCACAATGAGCAGTTCTTC. Residues: CATSSPGTSSHNEQFF.

The CDR3 region has the DNA TGTGCCAGCAGTTACACTGGACAGGGGAACACCGGGGAGCTGTTTTTT. Translating gives CASSYTGQGNTGELFF. The gene calls are TRBV6-6 and TRBJ2-2, with 8 nucleotides matching TRBD1. Per germline, CDR1 MNHNY and CDR2 SVGAGI (reference sequence). The trim removed 2 bases at V and 1 base at J, leaving 3 bases unmatched. The CDR3 extends over 16 amino acids.

The rearrangement uses TRBV5-1 and TRBJ1-5, with 8 bases fitting TRBD1. CDR1 and CDR2 (germline): SGHRS, YFSETQ. The V and J ends lost 2 bases and 6 bases, in that order; junction bases with no gene match: 7. This CDR3 contains 15 residues. This CDR3 is CASSLGQGASQPQHF. CDR3 DNA sequence: TGCGCCAGCAGCTTAGGGCAGGGGGCTAGTCAGCCCCAGCATTTT.

This chain joins TRBV30 and TRBJ1-5; D is perhaps TRBD1 (6 bases). Trimming removed 2 bases from V and 5 bases from J, with 10 bases in between. CDR3 size: 13 residues. Germline V gene sequence: CDR1 GTSNPN, CDR2 SVGIG (reference sequence). The CDR3 reads CAWSQNRDQPQHF. The CDR3 region has the DNA TGTGCCTGGAGTCAAAACAGGGATCAGCCCCAGCATTTT.

J is TRBJ1-2 and V is TRBV5-1, with D perhaps matching TRBD1 (5 bases). This CDR3 contains 14 residues. In germline, CDR1 is SGHRS, CDR2 YFSETQ. V lost 4 bases to trimming and J lost 2 bases, with 12 bases between them. The CDR3 sequence: CASSPGHDNYGYTF. The CDR3, as DNA: TGCGCCAGCAGCCCAGGACACGACAACTATGGCTACACCTTC. Full variable domain (rest looked up from reference TRBV5-1 and TRBJ1-2): KAGVTQTPRYLIKTRGQQVTLSCSPISGHRSVSWYQQTPGQGLQFLFEYFSETQRNKGNFPGRFSGRQFSNSRSEMNVSTLELGDSALYLCASSPGHDNYGYTFGSGTRLTVV.

The genes are TRBV18 and TRBJ2-1, with 8 bases lining up with TRBD1. The V segment lost 2 bases and the J segment 7 bases; nucleotides outside the gene matches: 10. This CDR3 is 16 amino acids long. Germline V lookup: CDR1 KGHSH, CDR2 LQKENI. The CDR3 sequence: CASSPTTGAIQNEQFF. The CDR3 DNA reads as TGTGCCAGCTCACCAACGACAGGGGCAATACAAAATGAGCAGTTCTTC.

The chain is built from TRBV7-9 and TRBJ2-2; no clear D gene. Germline values: CDR1 SEHNR, CDR2 FQNEAQ (reference sequence). V was pared by 5 bases and J by 7 bases, with 14 bases between. The CDR3 contains 14 residues. The CDR3 sequence: CASSVNRGHGELFF. In DNA, the CDR3 is TGTGCCAGCAGCGTGAATAGAGGTCACGGGGAGCTGTTTTTT.

The CDR3 nucleotides read TGTGCCTGGCGACAGTTCATGAACACTGAAGCTTTCTTT. This sequence encodes CAWRQFMNTEAFF. V and J are TRBV30 and TRBJ1-1; tentative D call: TRBD1 (5 bases). Germline V lookup: CDR1 GTSNPN, CDR2 SVGIG (reference sequence). The CDR3 has 13 amino acids. V lost 5 bases and J 0 bases, leaving 10 bases between the germline ends.

The chain is built from TRBV12-5 and TRBJ2-7, with D possibly TRBD2 on 7 matching bases. The CDR3 is 14 amino acids. CDR1 and CDR2 from the germline V gene are LGHNT and FRNRAP. Trimming stripped 3 bases from V and 2 bases from J, with 11 bases between. CDR3 sequence reads: CASGFFGGPYEQYF. For the CDR3, the DNA is TGTGCTAGTGGTTTTTTCGGGGGGCCCTACGAGCAGTACTTC.

The chain is built from TRBV20-1 and TRBJ1-2, with TRBD1 matching 7 bases. CDR3 size: 13 residues. Germline lookup yields CDR1 DFQATT and CDR2 SNEGSKA (reference sequence). J gave up 4 bases and V 3 bases, and 5 bases lay outside the gene matches. The CDR3 DNA reads as TGCAGTGCTAGTCTCAGGGACAGCTATGGCTACACCTTC. Translated, it gives CSASLRDSYGYTF.

The DNA for the CDR3 is TGCGCCAGCAGGGAAGGACTAGCCGAGTCCTACGAGCAGTACTTC. Translation gives CASREGLAESYEQYF. This sequence joins TRBV4-1 and TRBJ2-7, with TRBD2 matching 8 bases. The CDR3 totals 15 residues. The V segment lost 6 bases and the J segment 1 base; nucleotides outside the gene matches: 8. Germline assignment: CDR1 MGHRA and CDR2 YSYEKL.

This rearrangement joins TRBV9 to TRBJ2-2; no definite D call. V lost 0 bases to trimming and J lost 0 bases, with 9 bases between them. The CDR3 has 16 residues. Germline values: CDR1 SGDLS, CDR2 YYNGEE. The CDR3 DNA sequence: TGTGCCAGCAGCGTAGATCCAGGCGCGAACACCGGGGAGCTGTTTTTT. Its protein product is CASSVDPGANTGELFF.

CDR3 nucleotides: TGTGCCAGCAGCGGTCAGACTAGCGGGACATCCTACGAGCAGTACTTC. Translating gives CASSGQTSGTSYEQYF. V gene TRBV3-1 (or the pseudogene TRBV3-2) combines with J gene TRBJ2-7; 11 bases agree with TRBD2. Trimming removed 5 bases from V and 1 base from J; junction bases left unmatched: 7. Germline loops: CDR1 LGHDT, CDR2 YNNKEL (reference sequence). The CDR3 runs 16 residues.

The gene calls are TRBV2 and TRBJ2-3, with D perhaps TRBD2 (5 bases). Trimming removed 5 bases at V and 0 bases at J, with 15 bases between. The germline CDR1 and CDR2 sequences are SNHLY and FYNNEI. The CDR3 sequence is 16 residues long. CDR3 nucleotides: TGTGCCAGCAGTACCCGACTACTTCTTAGCACAGATACGCAGTATTTT. Amino acids: CASSTRLLLSTDTQYF. Drawing the rest from reference TRBV2 and TRBJ2-3, the complete variable domain is EPEVTQTPSHQVTQMGQEVILRCVPISNHLYFYWYRQILGQKVEFLVSFYNNEISEKSEIFDDQFSVERPDGSNFTLKIRSTKLEDSAMYFCASSTRLLLSTDTQYFGPGTRLTVL.

The V gene is TRBV6-5, the J gene TRBJ1-3; no firm D call. The CDR3 extends over 16 amino acids. V lost 3 bases and J lost 4, with 16 bases in between. From germline, CDR1 is MNHEY and CDR2 SVGAGI. CDR3 sequence (DNA): TGTGCCAGCAGTTATTCGGCAGAACAAGCGGGAAACACCATATATTTT. Translating it yields CASSYSAEQAGNTIYF.

This clone was counted between two and nine times. The chain joins TRBV11-3 to TRBJ2-7; D possibly corresponds to TRBD2 (5 bases). The CDR3 has 14 amino acids. Trimming took 5 bases from V and 2 from J, leaving 13 bases between them. Germline CDR1 and CDR2: SGHNT and YENEEA. For the CDR3, the DNA is TGTGCCAGCAGCCCCACCCGGGGAACCTACGAGCAGTACTTC. Its translation is CASSPTRGTYEQYF.

The chain carries TRBV25-1 and TRBJ1-2, with TRBD1 matching 8 bases. CDR1 is MGHDK, CDR2 SYGVNS, per germline. Trimming cost V 3 bases and J 6 bases; bases outside gene matches: 9. The CDR3 spans 15 residues. In nucleotides, the CDR3 is TGTGCCAGCAGTGAGATCAGGGGGCTATTGAATGGCTACACCTTC. This sequence encodes CASSEIRGLLNGYTF.

This clone was seen more than once but under ten times. The chain employs TRBV11-3 and TRBJ1-1, with a tentative D call TRBD1 (6 bases). Trimming cost V 5 bases and J 0 bases, with 13 bases left between them. The germline V gene has CDR1 SGHNT and CDR2 YENEEA. CDR3 size: 15 residues. For the CDR3, the DNA is TGTGCCAGCAGCCCCGGGGGGGACATGAACACTGAAGCTTTCTTT. Protein product: CASSPGGDMNTEAFF.

The chain uses TRBV10-3 and TRBJ1-2, with D unresolved. The CDR3 sequence is 14 residues long. CDR1 ENHRY and CDR2 SYGVKD come from the germline V gene. Trimming left V 5 bases short and J 1 base short, with 11 bases between. CDR3 nucleotides: TGTGCCATCAGTTCGGACGGGAATAACTATGGCTACACCTTC. Translation gives CAISSDGNNYGYTF.

V is TRBV6-6 and J is TRBJ2-7; TRBD1 might be the D (6 bases). Germline CDR1 MNHNY, CDR2 SVGAGI (reference sequence). V lost 6 bases and J 10 bases, leaving 19 bases between the germline ends. The CDR3 length is 13 residues. CDR3 region: CASSPNPRGPQYF. The CDR3 DNA reads TGTGCCAGCAGCCCAAACCCCAGGGGTCCCCAGTACTTC.

This chain links TRBV11-2 with TRBJ2-4; D is uncertain. CDR3 length equals 15 residues. Trimming took 0 bases from V and 5 from J, leaving 11 bases between them. Germline V gene lookup returns CDR1 SGHAT and CDR2 FQNNGV. CDR3 residues: CASSLEGDVQNIQYF. CDR3 nucleotide sequence: TGTGCCAGCAGCTTAGAAGGAGACGTTCAAAACATTCAGTACTTC. Full variable domain (remainder filled in from reference TRBV11-2 and TRBJ2-4): EAGVAQSPRYKIIEKRQSVAFWCNPISGHATLYWYQQILGQGPKLLIQFQNNGVVDDSQLPKDRFSAERLKGVDSTLKIQPAKLEDSAVYLCASSLEGDVQNIQYFGAGTRLSVL.

This chain links TRBV19 with TRBJ2-3, with D perhaps TRBD1 (5 bases). Germline loops: CDR1 LNHDA, CDR2 SQIVND (reference sequence). Trimming pared 5 bases from V and 5 bases from J, leaving 17 bases between. CDR3 length: 15 amino acids. The CDR3 spells CASSEQASAGDTQYF. Written as DNA, the CDR3 is TGTGCCAGTAGTGAACAGGCTTCGGCTGGAGATACGCAGTATTTT.

This chain joins TRBV30 and TRBJ2-1; D gene uncertain. V lost 0 bases and J lost 6, with 6 bases in between. Germline V gene sequence: CDR1 GTSNPN, CDR2 SVGIG (reference sequence). This CDR3 is 12 amino acids long. The CDR3, as DNA: TGTGCCTGGAGTGTACTCCTCAATGAGCAGTTCTTC. It translates to CAWSVLLNEQFF.

The chain uses TRBV4-1 and TRBJ2-7, with 7 bases identical to TRBD2. Germline V gives CDR1 MGHRA, CDR2 YSYEKL. V lost 0 bases to trimming and J lost 6 bases; unmatched junction nucleotides: 11. This CDR3 spans 16 amino acids. CDR3: CASSQDPSGDSGEQYF. CDR3 in DNA: TGCGCCAGCAGCCAAGACCCCAGCGGGGACTCAGGCGAGCAGTACTTC.

The rearrangement uses TRBV7-8 and TRBJ1-2; 9 nucleotides agree with TRBD1. Germline V CDR1 and CDR2: SGHVS, FQNEAQ. The CDR3 covers 14 residues. J gave up 5 bases and V 4 bases, and 5 bases lay outside the gene matches. CDR3 residues: CASSSTGQGYGYTF. The CDR3 coding sequence is TGTGCCAGCAGCTCGACAGGACAGGGGTATGGCTACACCTTC.

V and J are TRBV7-6 and TRBJ2-5, with a tentative D call TRBD2 (5 bases). Germline V gives CDR1 SGHVS, CDR2 FNYEAQ. This CDR3 is built from 12 residues. The germline V and J ends were trimmed by 6 bases and 3 bases, with 8 bases remaining between them. CDR3: CASRDWKETQYF. DNA for the CDR3: TGTGCCAGCAGGGACTGGAAAGAGACCCAGTACTTC.

The chain is built from TRBV2 and TRBJ2-2; D unclear. The CDR3 has 13 residues. V lost 4 bases and J lost 3, with 6 bases in between. Germline-derived CDR1 and CDR2 are SNHLY and FYNNEI. The DNA of the CDR3 is TGTGCCAGCAGTGTGGAGTACACCGGGGAGCTGTTTTTT. Protein sequence: CASSVEYTGELFF.

This clone showed up just once. The CDR3, as DNA: TGTGCCAGCAGCCTCCTCCTAGCGGGAGGTGCTGATACGCAGTATTTT. It translates to CASSLLLAGGADTQYF. This sequence joins TRBV5-5 and TRBJ2-3; TRBD2 matches 11 bases. V lost 4 bases and J lost 6; bases outside the gene matches: 10. Germline V lookup: CDR1 SGHKS, CDR2 YYEKEE (reference sequence). This CDR3 is built from 16 residues.

The chain uses TRBV7-7 and TRBJ2-1; 7 nucleotides align to TRBD1. This CDR3 contains 15 residues. Germline-derived CDR1 and CDR2 are SSHAT and FNYEAQ (reference sequence). J lost 1 base, V lost 5 bases, and 5 bases had no gene match. DNA for the CDR3: TGTGCCAGCAGCCCAAGACAGGGATCCTACAATGAGCAGTTCTTC. It codes for CASSPRQGSYNEQFF. Combining the CDR3 with reference TRBV7-7 and TRBJ2-1 gives the whole variable domain GAGVSQSPRYKVTKRGQDVTLRCDPISSHATLYWYQQALGQGPEFLTYFNYEAQPDKSGLPSDRFSAERPEGSISTLTIQRTEQRDSAMYRCASSPRQGSYNEQFFGPGTRLTVL.